The 13 T cell receptor beta chains given below trace back to one sample, sequenced in a study of cytomegalovirus exposure and HLA in healthy donors. TCRdb keeps only in-frame clones here, not all; method: immunoSEQ multiplex PCR. The sample lists about 250,000 clones, approximately 90% occurring once. The sequenced material came from PBMCs. The receptor source for this set is a man between 18 and 35 years old in good health and CMV-seronegative.

J is TRBJ2-1 and V is TRBV7-8; 11 nucleotides line up with TRBD1. With 1 base clipped from V and 4 bases from J, the junction kept 12 bases outside the gene matches. Germline V gene lookup returns CDR1 SGHVS and CDR2 FQNEAQ. This CDR3 contains 19 residues. The CDR3 DNA reads as TGTGCCAGCAGCTTAGTTAGGACAGGGGGCGCCCCGATTTACAATGAGCAGTTCTTC. It is translated as CASSLVRTGGAPIYNEQFF.

This rearrangement joins TRBV4-3 to TRBJ2-3, with a tentative D call TRBD2 (7 bases). There are 16 residues in the CDR3. Germline assignment: CDR1 LGHNA and CDR2 YSLEER. Trimming cost V 3 bases and J 3 bases, with 16 bases left between them. The CDR3, as DNA: TGCGCCAGCAGCCATGCGGCCAGGGGAGGGACAGATACGCAGTATTTT. Translated: CASSHAARGGTDTQYF.

The gene calls are TRBV19 and TRBJ1-1; TRBD1 aligns across 8 bases. Unmatched junction bases numbered 5, after V lost 5 bases and J lost 0 bases. The CDR3 has 15 residues. Germline V gene data show CDR1 as LNHDA and CDR2 as SQIVND (reference sequence). The CDR3 DNA reads TGTGCCAGTAGTGCCCGACAGGGGCTGAACACTGAAGCTTTCTTT. Translating it yields CASSARQGLNTEAFF.

V is TRBV4-3 and J is TRBJ2-1; 7 bases align to TRBD2. The CDR3 runs to 16 residues. Trimming cost V 5 bases and J 7 bases; bases outside gene matches: 14. In germline, CDR1 is LGHNA, CDR2 YSLEER. CDR3 sequence (DNA): TGCGCCAGCAGCAACCTAGCGGCAGCTCGTAAGAATGAGCAGTTCTTC. It encodes CASSNLAAARKNEQFF.

The rearrangement joins TRBV9 to TRBJ2-7, with TRBD2 matching 10 bases. Germline assignment: CDR1 SGDLS and CDR2 YYNGEE. The CDR3 consists of 16 residues. Trimming took 4 bases from V and 3 from J; bases not matched to a gene: 10. CDR3 nucleotide sequence: TGTGCCAGCAGCCCGGGCACTAGCGGGACCTTCTACGAGCAGTACTTC. Translation: CASSPGTSGTFYEQYF.

V and J are TRBV9 and TRBJ1-1; D unresolved. Trimming shortened V by 3 bases and J by 8 bases, and 14 bases separated the two germline ends. The CDR3 sequence is 13 residues long. Looked up from germline, CDR1 is SGDLS and CDR2 is YYNGEE. The CDR3 reads CASSASGGGEAFF. The DNA of the CDR3 is TGTGCCAGCAGCGCCTCAGGAGGAGGGGAAGCTTTCTTT.

The rearrangement uses TRBV15 and TRBJ1-6; D ambiguous. The CDR3 runs to 15 residues. Germline loops: CDR1 LNHNV, CDR2 YYDKDF (reference sequence). With 0 bases removed from V and 7 bases from J, the gap between germline ends came to 10 bases. CDR3 region: CATSRDRQENSPLHF. The CDR3 nucleotides are TGTGCCACCAGCAGAGATAGGCAGGAAAATTCACCCCTCCACTTT.

This clone was seen only a few times. For the CDR3, the DNA is TGTGCCAGCAGCTACAGGGATAGTGAAAAACTGTTTTTT. Translating it yields CASSYRDSEKLFF. The chain recombines TRBV5-4 with TRBJ1-4, with TRBD1 as a possible D gene (6 bases). From germline, CDR1 is SGHNT and CDR2 YYREEE (reference sequence). V was cut by 3 bases and J by 7 bases, with 10 bases left in between. The CDR3 loop spans 13 amino acids.

The chain is built from TRBV15 and TRBJ2-3; TRBD2 matches 7 bases. Losses at the gene ends were 1 base for V and 6 bases for J; bases not matched to a gene: 10. Germline CDR1 reads LNHNV; CDR2 reads YYDKDF (reference sequence). The CDR3 loop spans 16 amino acids. The CDR3 is CATSRGVQTSRDTQYF. CDR3 DNA: TGTGCCACCAGCAGAGGGGTTCAGACTAGCAGGGATACGCAGTATTTT.

This sequence joins TRBV2 and TRBJ2-1; D is unresolved. Germline CDR1 is SNHLY and CDR2 is FYNNEI. Trimming took off 5 bases at V and 0 bases at J, with 11 bases between the two ends. The CDR3 is made up of 15 amino acids. The CDR3 coding sequence is TGTGCCAGCAGTTACGACCCTAGCTCCTACAATGAGCAGTTCTTC. It is translated as CASSYDPSSYNEQFF.

The chain joins TRBV5-1 to TRBJ2-1, with TRBD2 matching over 11 bases. CDR1 and CDR2 from the germline V gene are SGHRS and YFSETQ. V lost 6 bases and J lost 6; bases outside the gene matches: 5. This CDR3 is built from 14 residues. The DNA for the CDR3 is TGCGCCAGCACCCCCGGACTAGCGGGCAATGAGCAGTTCTTC. It specifies CASTPGLAGNEQFF.

V gene TRBV5-1 combines with J gene TRBJ1-4, with 7 bases that match TRBD1. Germline-derived CDR1 and CDR2 are SGHRS and YFSETQ. Trimming took 6 bases from V and 5 from J; bases not matched to a gene: 7. The CDR3 covers 14 residues. The chain's CDR3 is CASTPTTGNEKLFF. The CDR3 region has the DNA TGCGCCAGCACCCCGACGACAGGGAATGAAAAACTGTTTTTT.

The chain is built from TRBV6-5 and TRBJ2-5; 7 bases are a match to TRBD1. Unmatched junction bases numbered 5, after V lost 7 bases and J lost 3 bases. This CDR3 spans 13 amino acids. Germline-derived CDR1 and CDR2 are MNHEY and SVGAGI. CDR3 nucleotide sequence: TGTGCCAGCATTAGACAGGGCGAAGAGACCCAGTACTTC. It yields the protein CASIRQGEETQYF.